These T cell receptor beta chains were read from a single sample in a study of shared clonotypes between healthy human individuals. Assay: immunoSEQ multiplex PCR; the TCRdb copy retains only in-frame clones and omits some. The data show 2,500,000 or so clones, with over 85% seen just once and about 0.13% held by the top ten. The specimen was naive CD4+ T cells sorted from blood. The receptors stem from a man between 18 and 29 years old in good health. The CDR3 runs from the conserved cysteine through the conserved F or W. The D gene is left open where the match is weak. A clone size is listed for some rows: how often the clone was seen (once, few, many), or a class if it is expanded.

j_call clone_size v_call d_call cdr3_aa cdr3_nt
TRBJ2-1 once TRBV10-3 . CAISDPAGSYNEQFF TGTGCCATCAGTGACCCGGCGGGCTCCTACAATGAGCAGTTCTTC
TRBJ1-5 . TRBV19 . CASSYSNQPQHF TGTGCCAGTAGTTATTCTAATCAGCCCCAGCATTTT
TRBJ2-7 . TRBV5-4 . CASSHGGVGTYEQYF TGTGCCAGCAGCCACGGCGGGGTGGGGACCTACGAGCAGTACTTC
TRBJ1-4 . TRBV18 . CASSPQGSGEKLFF TGTGCCAGCTCACCACAGGGGTCCGGTGAAAAACTGTTTTTT
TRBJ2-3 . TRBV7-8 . CASSLAIAGTDTQYF TGTGCCAGCAGCTTAGCGATTGCGGGCACAGATACGCAGTATTTT
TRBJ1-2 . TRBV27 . CASSQDTYYGYTF TGTGCCAGCAGTCAGGACACGTACTATGGCTACACCTTC
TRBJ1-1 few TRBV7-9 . CASSLGQNTEAFF TGTGCCAGCAGCTTAGGACAAAACACTGAAGCTTTCTTT
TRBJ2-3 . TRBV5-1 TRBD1 CASSFGQGLNTDTQYF TGCGCCAGCAGCTTCGGACAGGGTCTAAACACAGATACGCAGTATTTT
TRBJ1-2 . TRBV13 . CASSTGHYNYGYTF TGTGCCAGCAGCACGGGACACTACAACTATGGCTACACCTTC
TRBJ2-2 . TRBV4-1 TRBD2 CASSQGGLAGGTGELFF TGCGCCAGCAGCCAAGGAGGACTAGCGGGAGGCACCGGGGAGCTGTTTTTT
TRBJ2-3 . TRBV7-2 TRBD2 CASSLRGLADYTDTQYF TGTGCCAGCAGCTTACGGGGACTAGCGGACTACACAGATACGCAGTATTTT
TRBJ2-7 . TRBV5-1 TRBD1 CASSLGGGQAYEQYF TGCGCCAGCAGCTTGGGGGGCGGACAGGCCTACGAGCAGTACTTC
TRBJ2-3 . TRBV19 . CASSDGRKDTQYF TGTGCCAGTAGTGATGGACGAAAGGATACGCAGTATTTT
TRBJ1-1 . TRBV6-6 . CASRPQEIGEAFF TGTGCCAGCAGACCCCAGGAAATTGGTGAAGCTTTCTTT
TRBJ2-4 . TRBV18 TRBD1 CASSPNRGDIQYF TGTGCCAGCTCACCAAACAGGGGAGACATTCAGTACTTC
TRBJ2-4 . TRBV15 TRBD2 CATSRDKGGAAKNIQYF TGTGCCACCAGCAGAGATAAGGGAGGGGCCGCCAAAAACATTCAGTACTTC
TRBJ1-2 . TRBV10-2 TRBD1 CASSESRTGGASGYTF TGCGCCAGCAGTGAGTCAAGGACAGGGGGCGCGAGCGGCTACACCTTC
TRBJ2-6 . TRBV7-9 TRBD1 CASSLGTGSSGANVLTF TGTGCCAGCAGCTTGGGGACAGGTTCCTCTGGGGCCAACGTCCTGACTTTC
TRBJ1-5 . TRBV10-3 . CAISDTSWGPSSNQPQHF TGTGCCATCAGTGATACGAGTTGGGGCCCTTCCTCCAATCAGCCCCAGCATTTT
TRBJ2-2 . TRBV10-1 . CASSSGGMNTGELFF TGCGCCAGCAGCTCTGGCGGGATGAACACCGGGGAGCTGTTTTTT
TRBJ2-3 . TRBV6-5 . CASTRGAGTDTQYF TGTGCCAGCACTAGGGGGGCGGGCACAGATACGCAGTATTTT
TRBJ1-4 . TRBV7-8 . CASSLNENLVSNEKLFF TGTGCCAGCAGCTTAAACGAGAACTTAGTATCTAATGAAAAACTGTTTTTT
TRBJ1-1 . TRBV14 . CASRHSSGAEAFF TGTGCCAGCAGACACTCCTCGGGGGCTGAAGCTTTCTTT